One and the same sample provided the 26 T cell receptor beta chains below, sequenced in a study of early T cells in non-severe SARS-CoV-2 infection. One entry per CDR3 protein results from TCRdb running MiXCR on the 5' RACE reads. The sample has fewer than 55,000 distinct CDR3 sequences; roughly 4% are singletons. The sequenced sample was whole blood. The receptors were sampled from an adult who was a healthcare worker with PCR-confirmed SARS-CoV-2 infection or an uninfected control (not recorded which).

This clonotype appeared many times. V usage is TRBV11-2 and J usage is TRBJ2-5; TRBD2 matches at 7 bases. V trimming: 2 bases; J trimming: 5 bases; junction bases outside the gene matches: 8. The length of the CDR3 is 15 residues. From germline, CDR1 is SGHAT and CDR2 FQNNGV. The CDR3 loop is CASSLSTGGVETQYF. For the CDR3, the DNA is TGTGCCAGCAGCTTATCCACGGGAGGAGTGGAGACCCAGTACTTC.

This clonotype occurred many times. V and J are TRBV30 and TRBJ2-1; either TRBD1 or TRBD2 may fit D (5 bases each). Germline lookup yields CDR1 GTSNPN and CDR2 SVGIG (reference sequence). The CDR3 spans 11 residues. Trimming removed 5 bases from V and 11 bases from J, with 13 bases in between. The CDR3 DNA reads TGTGCCTGGGGGACGGGCCGCCAGCAGTTCTTC. It is translated as CAWGTGRQQFF.

This clonotype was counted many times. The rearrangement links TRBV7-9 to TRBJ2-2; 10 bases agree with TRBD2. The V gene's germline CDR1 is SEHNR and CDR2 FQNEAQ (reference sequence). J was trimmed by 7 bases and V by 7 bases; bases with no gene match: 12. This CDR3 is 16 amino acids long. CDR3 amino acids: CASTPQLAGDYGELFF. For the CDR3, the DNA is TGTGCCAGCACCCCTCAGCTAGCGGGGGATTACGGGGAGCTGTTTTTT.

The chain employs TRBV10-3 and TRBJ2-3; D call uncertain. This CDR3 region has 13 residues. Trimming cost V 3 bases and J 2 bases, with 6 bases left between them. Germline V CDR1 and CDR2: ENHRY, SYGVKD. The CDR3 protein is CAISDGYTDTQYF. DNA of the CDR3: TGTGCCATCAGTGACGGATACACAGATACGCAGTATTTT.

In its sample, this clonotype was seen many times. The rearrangement links TRBV12-3 or TRBV12-4 to TRBJ1-5, with a tentative D call TRBD1 (6 bases). The CDR3 spans 17 residues. Trimming left V 2 bases short and J 0 bases short, with 14 bases between. This chain's CDR3 is CASSLMGALYSNQPQHF. The CDR3 coding sequence is TGTGCCAGCAGTTTAATGGGGGCCCTCTATAGCAATCAGCCCCAGCATTTT.

This clonotype was seen many times. The chain joins TRBV7-9 to TRBJ2-7, with 9 bases fitting TRBD1. The V and J ends lost 5 bases and 3 bases, in that order; junction bases with no gene match: 5. Germline loops: CDR1 SEHNR, CDR2 FQNEAQ (reference sequence). This CDR3 region has 14 residues. CDR3 DNA sequence: TGTGCCAGCAGCGACGAGACAGGGGGCTACGAGCAGTACTTC. Its translation: CASSDETGGYEQYF.

For this clonotype: This may come from a read error, since a much larger clone is one base off. This sequence joins TRBV6-5 and TRBJ1-4; no firm D call. V lost 0 bases and J 8 bases, leaving 13 bases between the germline ends. This CDR3 has 15 residues. Germline CDR1 is MNHEY and CDR2 is SVGAGI. CDR3: CASSYSHGMREKLFF. The CDR3 DNA follows: TGTGCCAGCAGTTACTCACACGGGATGCGGGAAAAACTGTTTTTT.

The sample holds a few counts of this clonotype. J is TRBJ2-7 and V is TRBV7-8; TRBD2 is a possible D gene (6 bases). The CDR3 has 12 amino acids. Germline CDR1 and CDR2: SGHVS and FQNEAQ. Trimming removed 8 bases from V and 2 bases from J, with 10 bases in between. CDR3 region: CASGGSPYEQYF. In DNA, the CDR3 is TGTGCCAGCGGGGGGTCTCCCTACGAGCAGTACTTC.

This clonotype was seen ten or more times. V and J are TRBV19 and TRBJ1-4; weak D call: TRBD1 (5 bases). Germline-derived CDR1 and CDR2 are LNHDA and SQIVND (reference sequence). V lost 3 bases, J lost 6 bases, and 14 bases lay in between. CDR3 length: 15 amino acids. CDR3 sequence: CASSIGQGGYEKLFF. CDR3 nucleotide sequence: TGTGCCAGTAGTATTGGCCAGGGAGGTTATGAAAAACTGTTTTTT.

This clonotype was observed many times. The chain recombines TRBV19 with TRBJ2-2, with 10 bases matching TRBD1. V was clipped by 8 bases and J by 5 bases; unmatched bases: 5. This CDR3 is built from 14 residues. Germline V gives CDR1 LNHDA, CDR2 SQIVND (reference sequence). DNA for the CDR3: TGTGCCAGTCATCCGGGACAGGGGACCGGGGAGCTGTTTTTT. Translation gives CASHPGQGTGELFF.

This clonotype was observed at least ten times. The V call is TRBV7-6, the J call TRBJ2-5, with 8 bases aligning to TRBD1. Germline trimming cut 1 base from V and 5 bases from J; bases unmatched to any gene: 3. This CDR3 comprises 14 residues. CDR1 is SGHVS and CDR2 is FNYEAQ in the germline V gene. The CDR3 DNA reads TGTGCCAGCAGCTTAGGGACAGGGACGGAGACCCAGTACTTC. Encoded protein: CASSLGTGTETQYF.

The chain recombines TRBV7-8 with TRBJ1-1; tentatively, D is TRBD1 (6 bases). V lost 3 bases and J 0 bases, leaving 11 bases between the germline ends. This CDR3 spans 15 amino acids. Germline-derived CDR1 and CDR2 are SGHVS and FQNEAQ. DNA of the CDR3: TGTGCCAGCAGCTTCAGGGGCCTCATGAACACTGAAGCTTTCTTT. It codes for CASSFRGLMNTEAFF.

This clonotype has a count of ten or more. The V and J genes are TRBV7-2 and TRBJ2-3, with 14 positions matching TRBD2. The length of the CDR3 is 17 residues. The junction had 4 bases not matched to a gene; V was cut back by 5 bases and J by 0 bases. CDR1 is SGHTA and CDR2 is FQGNSA in the germline V gene. DNA for the CDR3: TGTGCCAGCAGCCCCCGGACTAGCGGGGGGAGCACAGATACGCAGTATTTT. It specifies CASSPRTSGGSTDTQYF.

This clonotype was recorded at least ten times. The gene calls are TRBV7-9 and TRBJ1-4, with TRBD1 as a possible D gene (5 bases). V was trimmed by 5 bases and J by 8 bases, leaving 21 bases between them. The CDR3 covers 16 residues. Germline CDR1 and CDR2: SEHNR and FQNEAQ (reference sequence). DNA of the CDR3: TGTGCCAGCAGCCCTACCCCGGGCGGGGGGACCGAAAAACTGTTTTTT. It codes for CASSPTPGGGTEKLFF.

At least ten counts were recorded for this clonotype. The chain uses TRBV5-6 and TRBJ2-7, with 7 bases that match TRBD1. Trimming at V came to 3 bases and at J to 3 bases, leaving 6 bases not matched to a gene. CDR3 size: 14 residues. Germline lookup yields CDR1 SGHDT and CDR2 YYEEEE. The DNA of the CDR3 is TGTGCCAGCAGCTCCTTATCAGGGGGCTACGAGCAGTACTTC. Its protein is CASSSLSGGYEQYF.

This clonotype was seen a few times. At one of its ends the junction is not consistent with the germline gene, which may arise from a read error. This chain uses TRBV6-6 with TRBJ2-6; D is uncertain. CDR3 length: 17 residues. Germline loops: CDR1 MNHNY, CDR2 SVGAGI (reference sequence). CDR3: CASSYRSRGSEANVLTF. The CDR3 nucleotides are TGTGCCAGCAGTTACCGTTCCCGCGGCTCTGAGGCCAACGTCCTGACTTTC.

Ten or more counts support this clonotype. The V gene is TRBV11-2, the J gene TRBJ2-2; D is unclear. V lost 5 bases and J 7 bases, leaving 2 bases between the germline ends. The CDR3 loop spans 10 amino acids. Germline V gene sequence: CDR1 SGHAT, CDR2 FQNNGV. In DNA, the CDR3 is TGTGCCAGCAGCCGCGGGGAGCTGTTTTTT. This encodes CASSRGELFF. The whole variable domain, filled in from reference TRBV11-2 and TRBJ2-2, reads EAGVAQSPRYKIIEKRQSVAFWCNPISGHATLYWYQQILGQGPKLLIQFQNNGVVDDSQLPKDRFSAERLKGVDSTLKIQPAKLEDSAVYLCASSRGELFFGEGSRLTVL.

The chain has TRBV29-1 and TRBJ2-2; D gene ambiguous. This CDR3 is built from 12 residues. Trimming removed 7 bases at V and 8 bases at J, with 14 bases between. Germline-derived CDR1 and CDR2 are SQVTM and ANQGSEA. CDR3 region: CSAGTRLGELFF. CDR3 coding DNA: TGCAGCGCCGGAACTCGGTTAGGGGAGCTGTTTTTT.

The chain employs TRBV4-1 and TRBJ2-7, with D possibly being TRBD2 (5 bases). Germline CDR1 reads MGHRA; CDR2 reads YSYEKL. Trimming left V 1 base short and J 0 bases short, with 10 bases between. This CDR3 comprises 15 residues. The CDR3 nucleotides are TGCGCCAGCAGCCAAGGGACGGGGAGCTCCTACGAGCAGTACTTC. This sequence encodes CASSQGTGSSYEQYF.

In its sample, this clonotype was seen many times. The J gene is TRBJ2-7, the V gene TRBV27, with D uncertain. The CDR3 spans 13 residues. The V end was cut by 5 bases, the J end by 2 bases, with 10 bases between. Germline-derived CDR1 and CDR2 are MNHEY and SMNVEV (reference sequence). The chain's CDR3 is CASSPSLAYEQYF. CDR3 DNA: TGTGCCAGCAGTCCAAGTCTTGCCTACGAGCAGTACTTC.

The rearrangement joins TRBV2 to TRBJ1-6; 10 positions agree with TRBD1. V trimming: 6 bases; J trimming: 9 bases; junction bases outside the gene matches: 11. Per the germline V gene, CDR1 is SNHLY and CDR2 is FYNNEI. CDR3 length: 16 amino acids. The CDR3 DNA reads as TGTGCCAGCAGAATCGAAATGGGACAGGGGCTTTCACCCCTCCACTTT. As protein: CASRIEMGQGLSPLHF.

This clonotype was detected many times. The CDR3 sequence is CASSGLGGTDTQYF. Here the CDR3 DNA reads TGTGCCAGCAGTGGACTTGGGGGCACAGATACGCAGTATTTT. The chain employs TRBV12-3 or TRBV12-4 and TRBJ2-3, with D tentatively TRBD2 (5 bases). CDR3 length equals 14 residues. V shed 5 bases and J shed 1 base, with 10 bases lying between them.

This clonotype was observed a few times. The chain couples TRBV12-2 to TRBJ2-6. TRBV12-2 is an annotated pseudogene. The CDR3 totals 16 residues. CDR3 residues: CASRLNADAGANVLTF. In DNA form, the CDR3 reads TGTGCAAGTCGCTTAAATGCCGACGCCGGGGCCAACGTCCTGACTTTC.

The rearrangement joins TRBV27 to TRBJ2-2; D possibly corresponds to TRBD2 (7 bases). CDR1 and CDR2 from the germline V gene are MNHEY and SMNVEV (reference sequence). The V and J ends lost 6 bases and 1 base respectively, with 15 bases between them. The CDR3 sequence is 16 residues long. Here the CDR3 reads CASRGGGTGNTGELFF. In DNA, the CDR3 is TGTGCCAGCAGAGGGGGGGGAACCGGGAACACCGGGGAGCTGTTTTTT.

This clonotype has at least ten counts. J is TRBJ2-1 and V is TRBV20-1; 7 bases fit TRBD1. This CDR3 has 17 amino acids. The trim removed 0 bases at V and 6 bases at J, leaving 14 bases unmatched. Germline loops: CDR1 DFQATT, CDR2 SNEGSKA (reference sequence). The CDR3 bases are TGCAGTGCTAGAGAAAGGCTTAGGACAGGCGGGCGCAATGAGCAGTTCTTC. It yields the protein CSARERLRTGGRNEQFF.

The chain recombines TRBV29-1 with TRBJ2-3; D gene unclear. This CDR3 comprises 13 residues. Trimming took off 4 bases at V and 2 bases at J, with 10 bases between the two ends. Germline CDR1 and CDR2: SQVTM and ANQGSEA. This chain's CDR3 is CSVASRLTDTQYF. For the CDR3, the DNA is TGCAGCGTTGCCAGCAGACTCACAGATACGCAGTATTTT.